This TCR beta chain was sequenced for a study of PD-1 blockade in classical Hodgkin lymphoma. The repertoire was sequenced with immunoSEQ multiplex PCR; TCRdb's copy has only in-frame clones and lacks some. The sample lists tens of thousands of clones; approximately 90% were seen once. Comments on this clone: The antigen is undetermined.

The CDR3 covers 14 residues. V lost 6 bases and J lost 2, with 13 bases in between. From germline, CDR1 is LGHNT and CDR2 FRNRAP. Time point specified: newly diagnosed, previously untreated cHL patient sample. Purification of CD4+ T cells from thawed PBMCs was achieved by magnetic negative selection. Comparison used PBMCs from newly diagnosed, untreated classical Hodgkin lymphoma. General study points: Sources of repertoire differences remain undefined, possibly disease activity or prior therapy.

The receptor was isolated from a human donor with classical Hodgkin lymphoma. V usage is TRBV12-5 and J usage is TRBJ2-5; tentatively, D is TRBD2 (6 bases). The sample comprised CD4+ T cells from blood. This CDR3 is CASGPPDYQETQYF. The CDR3 nucleotides are TGTGCTAGTGGCCCGCCGGACTATCAAGAGACCCAGTACTTC.